The 24 T cell receptor beta chains below all came from one sample that was sequenced in a study of technical replicates of blood from four donors. Method: immunoSEQ multiplex PCR; TCRdb's copy keeps in-frame clones and lacks some. Of tens of thousands of clones detected, around 90% appear once; the ten largest clones hold 0.27%. Material for sequencing was T cells isolated from PBMCs. These receptors were obtained from a human donor in good health.

The chain joins TRBV30 to TRBJ1-5; 9 nucleotides match TRBD1. This CDR3 spans 15 amino acids. V trimming: 2 bases; J trimming: 5 bases; junction bases outside the gene matches: 7. CDR1 and CDR2 (germline): GTSNPN, SVGIG (reference sequence). CDR3 region: CAWSPRGQGYQPQHF. For the CDR3, the DNA is TGTGCCTGGAGTCCCAGGGGACAGGGTTATCAGCCCCAGCATTTT.

V is TRBV7-9 and J is TRBJ1-2; D ambiguous. The CDR3 is made up of 13 amino acids. Germline loops: CDR1 SEHNR, CDR2 FQNEAQ (reference sequence). V shed 5 bases and J shed 10 bases, with 17 bases lying between them. CDR3 loop: CASSDFSPASYTF. As DNA, the CDR3 is TGTGCCAGCAGCGACTTTTCGCCGGCCTCCTACACCTTC.

This sequence joins TRBV14 and TRBJ1-2; TRBD1 is a possible D gene (6 bases). With 4 bases removed from V and 8 bases from J, the gap between germline ends came to 17 bases. The CDR3 extends over 14 amino acids. Germline CDR1 and CDR2: SGHDN and FVKESK. CDR3 protein: CASSLTGIPAGYTF. CDR3 bases: TGTGCCAGCAGCCTAACAGGGATACCGGCGGGCTACACCTTC.

CDR3 sequence reads: CSATRAYEQYF. CDR3 coding DNA: TGCAGTGCGACTAGGGCCTACGAGCAGTACTTC. V gene TRBV20-1 combines with J gene TRBJ2-7, with D maybe TRBD2 (6 bases). CDR1 DFQATT and CDR2 SNEGSKA come from the germline V gene (reference sequence). This CDR3 has 11 amino acids. V gave up 6 bases and J gave up 2 bases, with 8 bases separating them.

The V gene is TRBV9, the J gene TRBJ2-3; possible D gene TRBD2, 6 bases. V was cut by 3 bases and J by 3 bases, with 17 bases left in between. This CDR3 is 16 amino acids long. From germline, CDR1 is SGDLS and CDR2 YYNGEE. CDR3 DNA: TGTGCCAGCAGCGGCGACCCGGGACTTACTACAGATACGCAGTATTTT. Its translation: CASSGDPGLTTDTQYF. The whole variable domain, filled in from reference TRBV9 and TRBJ2-3, reads DSGVTQTPKHLITATGQRVTLRCSPRSGDLSVYWYQQSLDQGLQFLIQYYNGEERAKGNILERFSAQQFPDLHSELNLSSLELGDSALYFCASSGDPGLTTDTQYFGPGTRLTVL.

This clone was counted a single time. V and J are TRBV21-1 and TRBJ2-1; the DNA was not used to check the table's D call, TRBD1. TRBV21-1 has pseudogene status. The CDR3 loop spans 16 amino acids. The CDR3 sequence: CASSHRRQDPYNEQFF. CDR3 DNA: TGTGCCAGCAGCCACCGGAGACAGGACCCCTACAATGAGCAGTTCTTC.

This chain joins TRBV13 and TRBJ2-2; TRBD1 might be the D (6 bases). V gave up 0 bases and J gave up 5 bases, with 7 bases separating them. Germline CDR1 and CDR2: PRHDT and FYEKMQ (reference sequence). The CDR3 sequence is 14 residues long. This chain's CDR3 is CASSLGGGTGELFF. CDR3 sequence (DNA): TGTGCCAGCAGCTTAGGAGGGGGAACCGGGGAGCTGTTTTTT.

This clone occurred once. The chain employs TRBV19 and TRBJ2-5; 12 nucleotides match TRBD2. The CDR3 has 17 residues. V shed 1 base, J shed 2 bases, and the junction held 5 bases outside the gene matches. In germline, CDR1 is LNHDA, CDR2 SQIVND (reference sequence). The CDR3 spells CASSIGTSGTAQETQYF. Here the CDR3 DNA reads TGTGCCAGTAGTATAGGGACTAGCGGGACCGCTCAAGAGACCCAGTACTTC.

The V and J genes are TRBV11-2 and TRBJ2-3; TRBD2 matches at 7 bases. The CDR3 sequence is 15 residues long. Germline CDR1 is SGHAT and CDR2 is FQNNGV. V lost 6 bases and J lost 2; bases outside the gene matches: 8. CDR3 coding DNA: TGTGCCAGCAGTTTAAGCGGGGCCTCCACAGATACGCAGTATTTT. It codes for CASSLSGASTDTQYF.

The table lists this clone with a count of one. The V and J genes are TRBV7-8 and TRBJ2-7, with 11 bases fitting TRBD1. The CDR3 length is 13 residues. CDR1 and CDR2 from the germline V gene are SGHVS and FQNEAQ. The V segment lost 5 bases and the J segment 5 bases; nucleotides outside the gene matches: 2. DNA for the CDR3: TGTGCCAGCAGCAGGGACAGGGGGGACGAGCAGTACTTC. Translating gives CASSRDRGDEQYF.

The chain joins TRBV5-1 to TRBJ1-2; D gene uncertain. CDR1 SGHRS and CDR2 YFSETQ come from the germline V gene. V was pared by 3 bases and J by 2 bases, with 14 bases between. The CDR3 length is 15 residues. CDR3 sequence reads: CASSSGGSLNYGYTF. DNA of the CDR3: TGCGCCAGCAGCTCAGGTGGCAGCCTGAACTATGGCTACACCTTC. The complete variable domain, with remaining parts taken from reference TRBV5-1 and TRBJ1-2, reads KAGVTQTPRYLIKTRGQQVTLSCSPISGHRSVSWYQQTPGQGLQFLFEYFSETQRNKGNFPGRFSGRQFSNSRSEMNVSTLELGDSALYLCASSSGGSLNYGYTFGSGTRLTVV.

This clone occurred a few times. The chain is built from TRBV7-9 and TRBJ1-2; 11 bases align to TRBD1. The CDR3 extends over 16 amino acids. CDR1 SEHNR and CDR2 FQNEAQ come from the germline V gene (reference sequence). The trim removed 5 bases at V and 3 bases at J, leaving 8 bases unmatched. CDR3 sequence (DNA): TGTGCCAGCAGCCTCGGACAGGGGGCGTTGGACTATGGCTACACCTTC. Amino acids: CASSLGQGALDYGYTF.

The chain is built from TRBV10-2 and TRBJ2-3, with D perhaps TRBD2 (5 bases). The V and J ends lost 3 bases and 4 bases respectively, with 11 bases between them. Germline-derived CDR1 and CDR2 are WSHSY and SAAADI. The CDR3 loop spans 14 amino acids. The CDR3 sequence: CASSDPAEPDTQYF. DNA for the CDR3: TGCGCCAGCAGTGATCCAGCGGAACCAGATACGCAGTATTTT.

This rearrangement joins TRBV11-2 to TRBJ2-1, with 13 bases aligning to TRBD2. This CDR3 is 17 amino acids long. Trimming at V came to 5 bases and at J to 5 bases, leaving 9 bases not matched to a gene. Germline CDR1 and CDR2: SGHAT and FQNNGV. CDR3 nucleotide sequence: TGTGCCAGCAGCCCTTTTCCCGGGACTAGCGGGGACAATGAGCAGTTCTTC. This sequence encodes CASSPFPGTSGDNEQFF.

V gene TRBV27 combines with J gene TRBJ1-2, with TRBD1 identical over 7 bases. After removal of 6 bases from V and 4 bases from J, the junction contained 8 bases not matched to a gene. The germline V gene encodes CDR1 MNHEY and CDR2 SMNVEV (reference sequence). There are 14 residues in the CDR3. The CDR3 bases are TGTGCCAGCAGAGACTCCGGGACAGTCTATGGCTACACCTTC. Protein: CASRDSGTVYGYTF.

The chain recombines TRBV11-1 with TRBJ2-7; possibly TRBD1 for D (7 bases). V was pared by 3 bases and J by 5 bases, with 17 bases between. The germline CDR1 and CDR2 sequences are SGHAT and FQDESV (reference sequence). The CDR3 loop spans 15 amino acids. The CDR3 coding sequence is TGTGCCAGCAGCTTGAACAGGGGAGGTATCCACGAGCAGTACTTC. It yields the protein CASSLNRGGIHEQYF.

This clone was counted a few times. The chain is built from TRBV18 and TRBJ1-2, with 9 bases aligning to TRBD1. The germline V gene encodes CDR1 KGHSH and CDR2 LQKENI. The CDR3 has 15 residues. Germline trimming cut 3 bases from V and 4 bases from J; bases unmatched to any gene: 6. This CDR3 reads CASSPSQGATYGYTF. CDR3 coding DNA: TGTGCCAGCTCACCTTCACAGGGGGCCACCTATGGCTACACCTTC.

The V call is TRBV5-4, the J call TRBJ2-7; 7 bases map to TRBD2. In germline, CDR1 is SGHNT, CDR2 YYREEE (reference sequence). CDR3 size: 16 residues. V was clipped by 3 bases and J by 3 bases; unmatched bases: 12. The CDR3 bases are TGTGCCAGCAGCTCCCGCTCGGGGACTACCCTCTACGAGCAGTACTTC. Its translation: CASSSRSGTTLYEQYF.

The CDR3 nucleotides are TGTGCCAGCGCGGACAGGGAAAAAGAGACCCAGTACTTC. Its translation is CASADREKETQYF. The chain links TRBV2 to TRBJ2-5, with 8 bases fitting TRBD1. This CDR3 has 13 amino acids. V trimming: 8 bases; J trimming: 3 bases; junction bases outside the gene matches: 5. Looked up from germline, CDR1 is SNHLY and CDR2 is FYNNEI.

Remarks on this clone: One end of the junction does not line up with germline, which may come from a read error. The chain employs TRBV7-7 and TRBJ2-3; the D gene is possibly TRBD2 (5 bases). Germline V gives CDR1 SSHAT, CDR2 FNYEAQ (reference sequence). The CDR3 covers 17 residues. CDR3 protein: CASSLRPGFAGTDTQYF. The CDR3 nucleotides are TGTGCTAGCAGCCTCCGCCCGGGGTTTGCGGGCACAGATACGCAGTATTTT.

V and J are TRBV11-2 and TRBJ2-1; 13 positions agree with TRBD2. V lost 4 bases and J lost 9; bases outside the gene matches: 15. CDR1 is SGHAT and CDR2 is FQNNGV in the germline V gene. The CDR3 has 18 amino acids. CDR3 DNA: TGTGCCAGCAGCTCACGGCTCATTACTAGCGGGAGGGCCCGTGAGCAGTTCTTC. As protein: CASSSRLITSGRAREQFF.

This clone showed up just once. The chain combines TRBV28 with TRBJ2-7; D call uncertain. This CDR3 contains 12 residues. V gave up 8 bases and J gave up 2 bases, with 10 bases separating them. Germline CDR1 is MDHEN and CDR2 is SYDVKM. Written as DNA, the CDR3 is TGTGCCAGCGGAGAGTTCACCTACGAGCAGTACTTC. Its protein is CASGEFTYEQYF.

The chain recombines TRBV7-9 with TRBJ2-7; D perhaps matches TRBD2 (5 bases). Trimming shortened V by 6 bases and J by 5 bases, and 23 bases separated the two germline ends. CDR1 SEHNR and CDR2 FQNEAQ come from the germline V gene (reference sequence). This CDR3 region has 16 residues. CDR3 DNA sequence: TGTGCCAGCAGTTACCTGATAACGTCGGGGATCGACGAGCAGTACTTC. The encoded protein is CASSYLITSGIDEQYF.

The chain recombines TRBV7-2 with TRBJ2-7; no reliable D call. CDR1 and CDR2 (germline): SGHTA, FQGNSA. The CDR3 is 12 amino acids. Deletions cut 5 bases from V and 4 bases from J, with 9 bases between. The CDR3 here is CASSPSTYEQYF. In DNA, the CDR3 is TGTGCCAGCAGCCCATCTACTTACGAGCAGTACTTC.